This entry lists 11 T cell receptor beta chains sequenced from one sample in a study of shared clonotypes between healthy human individuals. TCRdb's copy holds only in-frame clones and misses some; the assay was immunoSEQ multiplex PCR. The sample contains some 2.4 million clones, approximately 93% of which appear only once. The specimen was naive CD4+ T cells from PBMCs. Subset of the sample: CD45RA+ positively selected. The receptors come from a man aged 18 to 29 in good health. Some clones in this sample may be carry-over from other donors' samples.

The V call is TRBV7-9, the J call TRBJ2-1; 13 positions match TRBD2. Germline CDR1 and CDR2: SEHNR and FQNEAQ (reference sequence). CDR3 length: 19 residues. Trimming cost V 4 bases and J 3 bases; bases outside gene matches: 12. CDR3 residues: CASSSKTGTSGKDYNEQFF. CDR3 nucleotides: TGTGCCAGCAGCTCGAAGACCGGGACTAGCGGGAAGGACTACAATGAGCAGTTCTTC.

V gene TRBV9 combines with J gene TRBJ2-7, with 10 bases fitting TRBD2. J lost 5 bases, V lost 2 bases, and 7 bases had no gene match. This CDR3 has 15 amino acids. CDR1 and CDR2 (germline): SGDLS, YYNGEE. CDR3 sequence: CASSVPLAGDDEQYF. The CDR3, as DNA: TGTGCCAGCAGCGTCCCTCTAGCGGGAGACGACGAGCAGTACTTC.

The chain has TRBV5-1 and TRBJ2-1, with 7 nucleotides matching TRBD2. The V gene's germline CDR1 is SGHRS and CDR2 YFSETQ. V lost 4 bases, J lost 0 bases, and 4 bases stayed unmatched. This CDR3 has 15 amino acids. CDR3 in amino acids: CASSQIAGSYNEQFF. CDR3 sequence (DNA): TGCGCCAGCAGCCAGATAGCGGGCTCCTACAATGAGCAGTTCTTC.

This clone occurred once. At the DNA level, this CDR3 is encoded by other sequences in the same sample as well. This chain connects TRBV11-2 to TRBJ2-5; 14 positions agree with TRBD2. This CDR3 has 16 amino acids. The germline V gene has CDR1 SGHAT and CDR2 FQNNGV. With 1 base clipped from V and 2 bases from J, the junction kept 0 bases outside the gene matches. The CDR3 coding sequence is TGTGCCAGCAGCTTAGGACTAGCGGGAGGGCAAGAGACCCAGTACTTC. Its protein is CASSLGLAGGQETQYF.

V and J are TRBV5-1 and TRBJ2-7, with D possibly matching TRBD1 (5 bases). The CDR3 sequence is 13 residues long. Deletions cut 3 bases from V and 2 bases from J, with 9 bases between. In germline, CDR1 is SGHRS, CDR2 YFSETQ. The CDR3 loop reads CASSWAGPYEQYF. In DNA, the CDR3 is TGCGCCAGCAGCTGGGCAGGGCCCTACGAGCAGTACTTC. The full variable domain, completed using reference TRBV5-1 and TRBJ2-7, is KAGVTQTPRYLIKTRGQQVTLSCSPISGHRSVSWYQQTPGQGLQFLFEYFSETQRNKGNFPGRFSGRQFSNSRSEMNVSTLELGDSALYLCASSWAGPYEQYFGPGTRLTVT.

J is TRBJ2-2 and V is TRBV6-5, with D perhaps matching TRBD2 (6 bases). The germline CDR1 and CDR2 sequences are MNHEY and SVGAGI. The CDR3 covers 14 residues. V lost 10 bases and J lost 4, with 16 bases in between. This CDR3 reads CATSRDSLTGELFF. CDR3 nucleotides: TGTGCCACCAGCCGGGACTCCCTCACCGGGGAGCTGTTTTTT.

Concerning this clone itself: This same CDR3 is encoded by further DNA sequences in the sample. The rearrangement links TRBV2 to TRBJ2-7; possible D gene TRBD2, 6 bases. CDR1 and CDR2 from the germline V gene are SNHLY and FYNNEI. V was clipped by 4 bases and J by 2 bases, with 9 bases between them. CDR3 length: 13 amino acids. The CDR3 sequence: CASSGDFTYEQYF. The DNA of the CDR3 is TGTGCCAGCAGTGGGGACTTCACCTACGAGCAGTACTTC.

This CDR3 reads CAIRAVQDNEQFF. DNA for the CDR3: TGTGCCATCAGGGCAGTGCAGGACAATGAGCAGTTCTTC. The rearrangement joins TRBV10-3 to TRBJ2-1; D not certain. V was shortened by 6 bases and J by 5 bases, with 11 bases between the two germline ends. This CDR3 has 13 residues. Germline CDR1 is ENHRY and CDR2 is SYGVKD.

Comment on this clone: The sample carries other DNA sequences with the same CDR3. This chain uses TRBV7-2 with TRBJ2-5; D possibly corresponds to TRBD2 (7 bases). The length of the CDR3 is 14 residues. Germline CDR1 reads SGHTA; CDR2 reads FQGNSA. Trimming took 0 bases from V and 5 from J, leaving 10 bases between them. DNA for the CDR3: TGTGCCAGCAGCTTAGCGGGGGGGCCGGAGACCCAGTACTTC. This translates into CASSLAGGPETQYF. The whole variable domain, remainder taken from reference TRBV7-2 and TRBJ2-5, is GAGVSQSPSNKVTEKGKDVELRCDPISGHTALYWYRQSLGQGLEFLIYFQGNSAPDKSGLPSDRFSAERTGGSVSTLTIQRTQQEDSAVYLCASSLAGGPETQYFGPGTRLLVL.

The chain carries TRBV2 and TRBJ2-1, with a tentative D call TRBD2 (5 bases). The CDR3 extends over 15 amino acids. Germline V lookup: CDR1 SNHLY, CDR2 FYNNEI. V lost 1 base and J lost 3, with 10 bases in between. The DNA for the CDR3 is TGTGCCAGCAGTGAAGGCCTAGCAAGCTACAATGAGCAGTTCTTC. Residues: CASSEGLASYNEQFF. The full variable domain, its missing parts supplied by reference TRBV2 and TRBJ2-1, is EPEVTQTPSHQVTQMGQEVILRCVPISNHLYFYWYRQILGQKVEFLVSFYNNEISEKSEIFDDQFSVERPDGSNFTLKIRSTKLEDSAMYFCASSEGLASYNEQFFGPGTRLTVL.

This clone was seen once. V and J are TRBV7-6 and TRBJ1-4; D might be TRBD1 (5 bases). The length of the CDR3 is 14 residues. CDR1 and CDR2 from the germline V gene are SGHVS and FNYEAQ. V was clipped by 5 bases and J by 5 bases, with 12 bases between them. In DNA form, the CDR3 reads TGTGCCAGCAGCCCGGGGACGGAAAATGAAAAACTGTTTTTT. It codes for CASSPGTENEKLFF. The entire variable domain, with the rest obtained from reference TRBV7-6 and TRBJ1-4, is as follows: GAGVSQSPRYKVTKRGQDVALRCDPISGHVSLYWYRQALGQGPEFLTYFNYEAQQDKSGLPNDRFSAERPEGSISTLTIQRTEQRDSAMYRCASSPGTENEKLFFGSGTQLSVL.